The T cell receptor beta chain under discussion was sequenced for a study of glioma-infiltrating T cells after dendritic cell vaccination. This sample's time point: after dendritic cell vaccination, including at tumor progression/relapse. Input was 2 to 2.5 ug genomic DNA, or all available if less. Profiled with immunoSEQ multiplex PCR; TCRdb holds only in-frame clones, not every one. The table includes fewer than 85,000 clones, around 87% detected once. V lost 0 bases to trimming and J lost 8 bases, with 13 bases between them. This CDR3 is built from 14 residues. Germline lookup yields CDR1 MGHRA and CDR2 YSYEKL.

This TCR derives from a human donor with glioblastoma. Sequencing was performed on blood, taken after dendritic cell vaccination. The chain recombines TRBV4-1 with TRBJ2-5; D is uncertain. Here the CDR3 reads CASSQEWRPNTQYF. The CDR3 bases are TGCGCCAGCAGCCAAGAGTGGCGGCCTAATACCCAGTACTTC.